This is a list of T cell receptor beta chains from one sample in a study of cytomegalovirus exposure and HLA in healthy donors. The protocol was immunoSEQ multiplex PCR, while the TCRdb copy is restricted to in-frame clones and leaves out a portion. The profile shows some 130,000 clones, about 85% of them singletons. Sequences were obtained from PBMCs. The receptors come from a female donor in good health and CMV-seronegative. The CDR3 runs from the conserved cysteine through the conserved F or W. D genes are given only for firm matches. Only some rows state a clone size, as once, few, many or a class for expanded clones.

NA NA TRBJ1-1 TRBV29-1 CSIRDTEAFF TGCAGCATACGGGACACTGAAGCTTTCTTT
NA NA TRBJ2-5 TRBV15 CATSRAISEETQYF TGTGCCACCAGCAGAGCCATTTCGGAGGAGACCCAGTACTTC
NA NA TRBJ2-2 TRBV28 CASSLRNTGELFF TGTGCCAGCAGTTTACGGAACACCGGGGAGCTGTTTTTT
once TRBD2 TRBJ2-2 TRBV12-5 CASGRTGTSVTGELFF TGTGCTAGTGGTCGCACCGGGACTAGCGTCACCGGGGAGCTGTTTTTT
NA TRBD1 TRBJ2-2 TRBV11-2 CASSMRTGGYGGELFF TGTGCCAGCAGCATGAGGACAGGGGGCTACGGCGGGGAGCTGTTTTTT
NA NA TRBJ1-2 TRBV7-3 CASSLTGRGGGYTF TGTGCCAGCAGCTTAACCGGAAGGGGGGGTGGCTACACCTTC
NA TRBD2 TRBJ2-7 TRBV15 CATSSAGLVGLAGETYEQYF TGTGCCACCAGCAGCGCTGGCCTCGTGGGACTAGCGGGGGAGACCTACGAGCAGTACTTC
NA TRBD1 TRBJ1-1 TRBV2 CASTDRARTEAFF TGTGCCAGCACGGACAGGGCGAGGACTGAAGCTTTCTTT
NA NA TRBJ2-5 TRBV5-1 CASSPRRQQETQYF TGCGCCAGCAGCCCCCGGCGACAACAAGAGACCCAGTACTTC
NA NA TRBJ1-3 TRBV10-3 CAISSLADSGNTIYF TGTGCCATCAGTTCCCTGGCTGACTCTGGAAACACCATATATTTT
NA NA TRBJ1-5 TRBV9 CASLGRQGPVNQPQHF TGTGCCAGCCTCGGGAGGCAGGGGCCCGTTAATCAGCCCCAGCATTTT
NA TRBD1 TRBJ1-6 TRBV28 CASSLGQGAYNSPLHF TGTGCCAGCAGTTTGGGGCAGGGGGCTTATAATTCACCCCTCCACTTT
once TRBD1 TRBJ2-7 TRBV15 CATSDPRRGHGYEQYF TGTGCCACCAGCGACCCCCGCAGGGGGCATGGTTACGAGCAGTACTTC
NA NA TRBJ1-6 TRBV7-2 CASSFLQTYLRENSPLHF TGTGCCAGCAGCTTTTTACAGACGTATCTAAGGGAGAATTCACCCCTCCACTTT
NA NA TRBJ2-4 TRBV4-3 CASSQGGQGLAKNIQYF TGCGCCAGCAGCCAAGGCGGGCAGGGGCTGGCCAAAAACATTCAGTACTTC
NA NA TRBJ2-7 TRBV7-2 CASSLVGASHEQYF TGTGCCAGCAGCTTAGTTGGGGCGTCCCACGAGCAGTACTTC
once NA TRBJ1-2 TRBV5-1 CASSLLARGEEGYTF TGCGCCAGCAGCTTGCTTGCCCGGGGGGAGGAAGGCTACACCTTC
NA TRBD1 TRBJ2-1 TRBV7-2 CASSLRGGSWNEQFF TGTGCCAGCAGCTTACGAGGGGGCAGTTGGAATGAGCAGTTCTTC
few NA TRBJ1-2 TRBV6-1 CASSEQTGANYGYTF TGTGCCAGCAGTGAGCAGACCGGAGCTAACTATGGCTACACCTTC
NA NA TRBJ1-3 TRBV18 CASSPQAGNTIYF TGTGCCAGCTCACCCCAGGCGGGAAACACCATATATTTT
NA TRBD2 TRBJ2-7 TRBV29-1 CSVASSGGAVEQYF TGCAGCGTTGCCTCTAGCGGGGGGGCCGTAGAGCAGTACTTC
NA NA TRBJ1-1 TRBV5-4 CASSIGREVQAFF TGTGCCAGCAGTATTGGCAGGGAGGTACAAGCTTTCTTT
NA TRBD1 TRBJ1-2 TRBV5-6 CASSLGYGTGTEGYTF TGTGCCAGCAGCTTGGGATACGGGACAGGGACGGAGGGCTACACCTTC
NA TRBD2 TRBJ2-1 TRBV7-2 CASSFGLAGGRWNEQFF TGTGCCAGCAGCTTCGGACTAGCGGGGGGGCGGTGGAATGAGCAGTTCTTC
once TRBD2 TRBJ2-7 TRBV27 CASSLSGRTYEQYF TGTGCCAGCAGTCTTAGCGGGAGGACCTACGAGCAGTACTTC
NA NA TRBJ2-2 TRBV7-2 CASSPSRNTGELFF TGTGCCAGCAGCCCCTCGCGGAACACCGGGGAGCTGTTTTTT
NA NA TRBJ1-1 TRBV21-1 CAGLTGNTEAFF TGTGCCGGACTGACAGGGAACACTGAAGCTTTCTTT
once NA TRBJ2-7 TRBV5-5 CASSLQGYSYEQYF TGTGCCAGCAGCTTGCAGGGGTACTCCTACGAGCAGTACTTC
NA TRBD1 TRBJ2-7 TRBV5-1 CASSLLTGGYDGEQYF TGCGCCAGCAGCTTACTGACAGGGGGCTACGATGGCGAGCAGTACTTC
NA NA TRBJ1-3 TRBV9 CASSLDRQVGKGNTIYF TGTGCCAGCAGCCTAGACCGACAGGTAGGCAAGGGAAACACCATATATTTT
NA NA TRBJ1-2 TRBV13 CASSLAGNGYTF TGTGCCAGCAGCTTAGCGGGGAATGGCTACACCTTC
NA TRBD2 TRBJ2-3 TRBV9 CASSTRAGGTDTQYF TGTGCCAGCAGCACAAGAGCGGGGGGCACAGATACGCAGTATTTT
NA TRBD1 TRBJ2-2 TRBV7-7 CASRPGTGLYGELFF TGTGCTAGCAGACCCGGGACAGGCTTATACGGGGAGCTGTTTTTT
NA NA TRBJ1-2 TRBV4-3 CASSQGFRGDYGYTF TGCGCCAGCAGCCAAGGGTTCAGGGGAGACTATGGCTACACCTTC
NA NA TRBJ1-4 TRBV30 CAWSVRAGANEKLFF TGTGCCTGGAGTGTACGGGCAGGGGCTAATGAAAAACTGTTTTTT
NA NA TRBJ2-2 TRBV5-5 CASSVGTLNTGELFF TGTGCCAGCAGCGTCGGGACTCTTAACACCGGGGAGCTGTTTTTT
NA NA TRBJ1-5 TRBV5-1 CASSLGGLQPQHF TGCGCCAGCAGCTTGGGGGGGCTTCAGCCCCAGCATTTT
few TRBD1 TRBJ2-7 TRBV7-2 CASSSLGTGPSYEQYF TGTGCCAGCAGCTCGCTCGGGACAGGGCCCTCCTACGAGCAGTACTTC